The 4 T cell receptor beta chains presented below share a single source sample, sequenced in a study of blood T cells in healthy people across ages. With a J-beta primer mix and a sample-barcoded 5' primer, a second PCR ran about 6 to 11 cycles. One entry per CDR3 protein, called by TCRdb with MiXCR from the 5' RACE reads. Counted here are some 1,800,000 distinct CDR3 sequences, 39% occurring once; the ten biggest clones make up about 21%. The sample consisted of blood. These TCRs come from a human donor in good health.

This clonotype was counted only a few times. The chain couples TRBV28 to TRBJ2-4; either TRBD1 or TRBD2 may fit D (7 bases each). The J call may be incorrect, as the DNA end agrees better with TRBJ2-7. This CDR3 has 15 amino acids. Germline values: CDR1 MDHEN, CDR2 SYDVKM. The CDR3 is CASSLTGEGSNEQYF. In nucleotides, the CDR3 is TGTGCCAGCAGTCTTACAGGGGAGGGATCTAACGAGCAGTACTTC.

V is TRBV6-5 and J is TRBJ1-2; D remains ambiguous. Germline CDR1 and CDR2: MNHEY and SVGAGI. This CDR3 region has 15 residues. Trimming cost V 2 bases and J 4 bases, with 14 bases left between them. The CDR3: CASSYPAHVGYGYTF. The CDR3 DNA reads as TGTGCCAGCAGTTACCCGGCACATGTGGGCTATGGCTACACCTTC.

The V call is TRBV20-1, the J call TRBJ2-1; 7 bases fit TRBD1. The germline gives CDR1 DFQATT, CDR2 SNEGSKA (reference sequence). Trimming took 5 bases from V and 6 from J; bases not matched to a gene: 16. The length of the CDR3 is 16 residues. The CDR3 spells CSAGRGQKPLGNEQFF. For the CDR3, the DNA is TGCAGTGCTGGAAGGGGGCAAAAACCCCTTGGCAATGAGCAGTTCTTC.

The chain couples TRBV18 to TRBJ1-2, with D possibly TRBD1 on 5 matching bases. Trimming cost V 8 bases and J 2 bases, with 12 bases left between them. CDR1 and CDR2 from the germline V gene are KGHSH and LQKENI. This CDR3 comprises 13 residues. CDR3 protein: CASNQGENYGYTF. The CDR3 DNA reads as TGTGCCAGCAACCAAGGGGAGAACTATGGCTACACCTTC. Full variable domain (missing parts from reference TRBV18 and TRBJ1-2): NAGVMQNPRHLVRRRGQEARLRCSPMKGHSHVYWYRQLPEEGLKFMVYLQKENIIDESGMPKERFSAEFPKEGPSILRIQQVVRGDSAAYFCASNQGENYGYTFGSGTRLTVV.